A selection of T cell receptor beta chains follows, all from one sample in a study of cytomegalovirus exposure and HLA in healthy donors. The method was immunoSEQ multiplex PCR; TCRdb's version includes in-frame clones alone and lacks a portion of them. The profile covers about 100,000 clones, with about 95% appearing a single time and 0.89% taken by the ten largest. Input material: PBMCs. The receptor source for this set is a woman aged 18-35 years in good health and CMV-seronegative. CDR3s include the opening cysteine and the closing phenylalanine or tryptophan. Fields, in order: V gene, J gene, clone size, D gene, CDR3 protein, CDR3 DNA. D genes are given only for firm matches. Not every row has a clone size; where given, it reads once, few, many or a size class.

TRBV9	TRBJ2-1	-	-	CASSVHADNEQFF	TGTGCCAGCAGCGTCCACGCGGACAATGAGCAGTTCTTC
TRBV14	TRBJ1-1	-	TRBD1	CASSQSGTGGYKAFF	TGTGCCAGCAGCCAGTCTGGGACAGGGGGATATAAAGCTTTCTTT
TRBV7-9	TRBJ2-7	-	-	CASSPRSGAYEQYF	TGTGCCAGCAGCCCTCGGTCCGGGGCCTACGAGCAGTACTTC
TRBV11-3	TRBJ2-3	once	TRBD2	CASSPILRGGADTQYF	TGTGCCAGCAGCCCCATTCTCCGGGGGGGGGCAGATACGCAGTATTTT
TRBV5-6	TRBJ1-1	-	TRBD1	CASSLGAGQPNTEAFF	TGTGCCAGCAGCTTGGGTGCGGGACAGCCGAACACTGAAGCTTTCTTT
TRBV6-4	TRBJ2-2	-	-	CASSSDSGGYRELFF	TGTGCCAGCAGTTCGGACTCCGGGGGATACCGGGAGCTGTTTTTT
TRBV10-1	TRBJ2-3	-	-	CASSERAHRYAGNGTQYF	TGCGCCAGCAGTGAGCGGGCCCACAGATACGCAGGGAATGGTACGCAGTATTTT
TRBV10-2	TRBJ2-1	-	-	CASRGEAQDYNEQFF	TGCGCCAGCAGGGGGGAGGCACAGGATTACAATGAGCAGTTCTTC
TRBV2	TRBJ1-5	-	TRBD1	CASRETVDRGRSNQPQHF	TGTGCCAGCAGGGAAACAGTGGACAGGGGACGGAGCAATCAGCCCCAGCATTTT
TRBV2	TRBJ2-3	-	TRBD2	CASSAGLAGGASTDTQYF	TGTGCCAGCAGTGCGGGCCTAGCGGGAGGCGCTAGCACAGATACGCAGTATTTT
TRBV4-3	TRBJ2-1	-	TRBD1	CASSQPTGPYNEQFF	TGCGCCAGCAGCCAACCGACAGGGCCCTACAATGAGCAGTTCTTC
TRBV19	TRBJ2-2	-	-	CASSITFRVWINTGELFF	TGTGCCAGTAGTATCACCTTCAGGGTGTGGATTAACACCGGGGAGCTGTTTTTT
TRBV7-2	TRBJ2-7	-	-	CASSTLQGFSYEQYF	TGTGCCAGCAGCACCCTTCAGGGCTTCTCCTACGAGCAGTACTTC
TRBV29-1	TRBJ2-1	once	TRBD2	CSVEDYQTSGSNEQFF	TGCAGCGTTGAAGACTACCAGACTAGCGGGAGCAATGAGCAGTTCTTC
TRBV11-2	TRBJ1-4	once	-	CASSLLGGREKLFF	TGTGCCAGCAGCTTACTGGGTGGGAGGGAAAAACTGTTTTTT
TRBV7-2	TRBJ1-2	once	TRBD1	CASSSGQGAYYGYTF	TGTGCCAGCAGCTCGGGACAGGGGGCGTACTATGGCTACACCTTC
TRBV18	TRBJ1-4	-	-	CASSPNRVFEKLFF	TGTGCCAGCTCACCAAACAGGGTTTTTGAAAAACTGTTTTTT
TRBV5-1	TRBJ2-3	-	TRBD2	CASRSGGANTDTQYF	TGCGCCAGCAGGAGCGGGGGGGCTAACACAGATACGCAGTATTTT
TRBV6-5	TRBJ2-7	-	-	CASSWWSGGTSYEQYF	TGTGCCAGCAGTTGGTGGTCAGGGGGGACGTCCTACGAGCAGTACTTC
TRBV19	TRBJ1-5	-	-	CASSTGGTNSNQPQHF	TGTGCCAGTAGTACCGGAGGAACAAATAGCAATCAGCCCCAGCATTTT
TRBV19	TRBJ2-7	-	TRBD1	CASSTPDRGYEQYF	TGTGCCAGTAGTACCCCGGACAGGGGCTACGAGCAGTACTTC
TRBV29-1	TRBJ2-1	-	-	CSVELVGAPYNEQFF	TGCAGCGTTGAATTGGTAGGGGCCCCCTACAATGAGCAGTTCTTC
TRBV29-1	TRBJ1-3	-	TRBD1	CSVQGTDDSGNTIYF	TGCAGCGTTCAGGGGACAGATGACTCTGGAAACACCATATATTTT